The 15 T cell receptor beta chains reported below all come from one sample, sequenced in a study of blood T cell repertoires in COVID-19. Libraries were prepared by immunoSEQ multiplex PCR; TCRdb keeps only in-frame clonotypes and omits some of them. The sample contains under 300,000 clones, roughly 87% of which appear only once. Sequencing was carried out using peripheral blood. The receptors derive from a woman aged 40 to 49 who had recovered from COVID-19.

J is TRBJ2-3 and V is TRBV30, with 9 bases aligning to TRBD2. The germline CDR1 and CDR2 sequences are GTSNPN and SVGIG (reference sequence). V was pared by 6 bases and J by 5 bases, with 9 bases of the junction left unmatched. This CDR3 has 14 residues. CDR3 region: CACAVAGGRDTQYF. DNA for the CDR3: TGTGCCTGTGCAGTGGCGGGGGGGCGAGATACGCAGTATTTT.

The rearrangement joins TRBV5-1 to TRBJ1-1, with D possibly being TRBD1 (6 bases). The CDR3 is made up of 16 amino acids. Trimming pared 1 base from V and 6 bases from J, leaving 19 bases between. Germline CDR1 and CDR2: SGHRS and YFSETQ. The CDR3 reads CASSLRGGPVDPEAFF. As DNA, the CDR3 is TGCGCCAGCAGCTTGAGAGGGGGACCAGTAGACCCTGAAGCTTTCTTT.

Here the CDR3 DNA reads TGTGCCAGCAGTTTAACCGCCCCCATGCAGGGGAATGAGCAGTTCTTC. Translated, it gives CASSLTAPMQGNEQFF. V gene TRBV28 combines with J gene TRBJ2-1; D might be TRBD1 (6 bases). Trimming took off 2 bases at V and 7 bases at J, with 18 bases between the two ends. This CDR3 comprises 16 residues. Germline CDR1 and CDR2: MDHEN and SYDVKM.

The V gene is TRBV6-6, the J gene TRBJ2-1, with D perhaps matching TRBD1 (5 bases). Trimming cost V 2 bases and J 7 bases, with 9 bases left between them. This CDR3 is built from 13 residues. Germline-derived CDR1 and CDR2 are MNHNY and SVGAGI (reference sequence). CDR3 coding DNA: TGTGCCAGCAGTTACGGGGCGTTGAATGAGCAGTTCTTC. Translated: CASSYGALNEQFF.

A single count supports this clone. The chain employs TRBV3-1 (or the pseudogene TRBV3-2) and TRBJ1-2; D uncertain. Trimming shortened V by 4 bases and J by 7 bases, and 10 bases separated the two germline ends. CDR1 is LGHDT and CDR2 is YNNKEL in the germline V gene (reference sequence). CDR3 size: 12 residues. The CDR3 nucleotides are TGTGCCAGCAGCCTGGACTGGGGTGGCTACACCTTC. It translates to CASSLDWGGYTF.

The chain links TRBV19 to TRBJ2-2; 8 bases align to TRBD1. Germline lookup yields CDR1 LNHDA and CDR2 SQIVND (reference sequence). The V segment lost 5 bases and the J segment 2 bases; nucleotides outside the gene matches: 4. The CDR3 length is 15 residues. CDR3 region: CASSAGQGNTGELFF. The CDR3 DNA reads as TGTGCCAGTAGTGCCGGACAGGGTAACACCGGGGAGCTGTTTTTT.

This chain uses TRBV9 with TRBJ2-7; the D gene is possibly TRBD2 (6 bases). The germline gives CDR1 SGDLS, CDR2 YYNGEE. V was cut by 4 bases and J by 3 bases, with 17 bases left in between. This CDR3 region has 15 residues. The CDR3 spells CASSPFGGGLYEQYF. In DNA form, the CDR3 reads TGTGCCAGCAGCCCCTTTGGGGGAGGTCTCTACGAGCAGTACTTC.

This sequence joins TRBV12-3 or TRBV12-4 and TRBJ2-1; TRBD1 might be the D (5 bases). Trimming pared 6 bases from V and 4 bases from J, leaving 10 bases between. The length of the CDR3 is 13 residues. This chain's CDR3 is CASRAQGYNEQFF. In nucleotides, the CDR3 is TGTGCCAGCAGGGCTCAGGGATACAATGAGCAGTTCTTC.

The rearrangement links TRBV7-6 to TRBJ2-5, with D perhaps matching TRBD2 (6 bases). Germline loops: CDR1 SGHVS, CDR2 FNYEAQ. The CDR3 runs 15 residues. V was shortened by 5 bases and J by 5 bases, with 18 bases between the two germline ends. CDR3 sequence: CASSPPGRRAETQYF. In nucleotides, the CDR3 is TGTGCCAGCAGCCCCCCGGGGAGGAGGGCGGAGACCCAGTACTTC.

The sample holds one count of this clone. This sequence joins TRBV6-5 and TRBJ1-2, with D tentatively TRBD1 (5 bases). V lost 4 bases and J lost 8, with 14 bases in between. This CDR3 region has 13 residues. Looked up from germline, CDR1 is MNHEY and CDR2 is SVGAGI. CDR3 in DNA: TGTGCCAGCAGTTGGCCCGTACAGGAAGGCTACACCTTC. Translation: CASSWPVQEGYTF.

The chain uses TRBV3-1 (or the pseudogene TRBV3-2) and TRBJ2-1; D gene unclear. This CDR3 is built from 12 residues. Trimming cost V 0 bases and J 7 bases, with 4 bases left between them. Germline V gene lookup returns CDR1 LGHDT and CDR2 YNNKEL (reference sequence). The CDR3 sequence: CASSQDSNEQFF. For the CDR3, the DNA is TGTGCCAGCAGCCAAGATTCGAATGAGCAGTTCTTC.

With regard to this clone: Other DNA sequences within the sample encode an identical CDR3. The chain recombines TRBV3-1 (or the pseudogene TRBV3-2) with TRBJ2-5, with a possible D match to TRBD2 (5 bases). The CDR3 has 14 residues. The germline CDR1 and CDR2 sequences are LGHDT and YNNKEL (reference sequence). Trimming cost V 4 bases and J 5 bases, with 14 bases left between them. CDR3 in DNA: TGTGCCAGCAGCCTCAGGACCACGGGGGAGACCCAGTACTTC. This encodes CASSLRTTGETQYF.

The genes are TRBV19 and TRBJ2-2, with 11 bases lining up with TRBD1. Per the germline V gene, CDR1 is LNHDA and CDR2 is SQIVND (reference sequence). CDR3 length: 15 residues. The V gene end was trimmed by 7 bases and the J gene end by 3 bases; junction bases not matched to a gene: 4. The CDR3 nucleotides read TGTGCCAGTACCTGGACAGGGGGCGACACCGGGGAGCTGTTTTTT. This encodes CASTWTGGDTGELFF.

V and J are TRBV5-1 and TRBJ1-1, with D possibly matching TRBD1 (5 bases). Germline CDR1 and CDR2: SGHRS and YFSETQ. The CDR3 length is 14 residues. The V end was cut by 6 bases, the J end by 1 base, with 13 bases between. The CDR3 DNA follows: TGCGCCAGCAACTTAGGGGTTGGGAACACTGAAGCTTTCTTT. This encodes CASNLGVGNTEAFF.

This chain connects TRBV3-1 (or the pseudogene TRBV3-2) to TRBJ2-2, with D tentatively TRBD2 (6 bases). V shed 1 base and J shed 0 bases, with 9 bases lying between them. CDR1 and CDR2 from the germline V gene are LGHDT and YNNKEL (reference sequence). The CDR3 has 16 residues. The CDR3 here is CASSQVVAANTGELFF. DNA of the CDR3: TGTGCCAGCAGCCAAGTGGTAGCGGCGAACACCGGGGAGCTGTTTTTT.